What follows describes a single T cell receptor beta chain. Original methodology: Researchers report that nucleated cell counts were estimated from reference gene primer amplification. Assay: immunoSEQ multiplex PCR; the TCRdb copy retains only in-frame clones and omits some. V and J calls and clone size come straight from that table; D and trimming were deduced from the DNA. The table lists approximately 120,000 clones, 75% to 85% of them singletons. The data derive from a study of blood T cell repertoires in COVID-19. Overall study: Sites across the United States, Italy and Spain contributed samples from acute and convalescent COVID-19. The analysed material was cDNA or gDNA that came from T cells, B-cell-depleted T cells, or PBMCs.

J lost 6 bases, V lost 4 bases, and 8 bases had no gene match. The CDR3 spans 15 residues. Germline V gene lookup returns CDR1 LNHDA and CDR2 SQIVND (reference sequence). The source of this sequence is a woman aged 80 or over with active or convalescent COVID-19. The chain combines TRBV19 with TRBJ2-1; the match to TRBD1 covers 8 bases. Material: peripheral blood. The CDR3 sequence: CASSTGTGLVNEQFF. The CDR3 DNA follows: TGTGCCAGTAGTACCGGGACAGGTTTAGTCAATGAGCAGTTCTTC.